Listed here is a single T cell receptor beta chain. Its antigen is still unknown. The data were obtained in a study of T-cell memory formation after mild COVID-19. TCRdb used MiXCR to reprocess the 5' RACE reads, holding one entry per CDR3 protein. This table holds around 300,000 distinct CDR3 sequences, approximately 13% found once. The V gene end was trimmed by 1 base and the J gene end by 12 bases; junction bases not matched to a gene: 10. The CDR3 covers 14 residues. Germline CDR1 and CDR2: SGHTA and FQGNSA. Overall study findings and caveats: CD4+ contracting clones were found mainly in CM and EM, and CD8+ ones in EMRA. Specificity for SARS-CoV-2 was not confirmed among the second-wave clones peaking on day 37. Day 15 to 85 contracting clones showed balanced CD4/CD8; day 15 to 37 expanders favored CD4+.

The TCR originated in a man between 18 and 35 years old who had mild COVID-19 (a few samples of this study predate the infection). Cell type and time point are not known. Sequencing was performed on PBMCs or a T cell subset sorted from them (not recorded which). The chain is built from TRBV7-2 and TRBJ2-3, with 7 bases aligning to TRBD2. CDR3 in DNA: TGTGCCAGCAGCTTAGGCCGACTAGCAATAGGACAGTATTTT. Residues: CASSLGRLAIGQYF.